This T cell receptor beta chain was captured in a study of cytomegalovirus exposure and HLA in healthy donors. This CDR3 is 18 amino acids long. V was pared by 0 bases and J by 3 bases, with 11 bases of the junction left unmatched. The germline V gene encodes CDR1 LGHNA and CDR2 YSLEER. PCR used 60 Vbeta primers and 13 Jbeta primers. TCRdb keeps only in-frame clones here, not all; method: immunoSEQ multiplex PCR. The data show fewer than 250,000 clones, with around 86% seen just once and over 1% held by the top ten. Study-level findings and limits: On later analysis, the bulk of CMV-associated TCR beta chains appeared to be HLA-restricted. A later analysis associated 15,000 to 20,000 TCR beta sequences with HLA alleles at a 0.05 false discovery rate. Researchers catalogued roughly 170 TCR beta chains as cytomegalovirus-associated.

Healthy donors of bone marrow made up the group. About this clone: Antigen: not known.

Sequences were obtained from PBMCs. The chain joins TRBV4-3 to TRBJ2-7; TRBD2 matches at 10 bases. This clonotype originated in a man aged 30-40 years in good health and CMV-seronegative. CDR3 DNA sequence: TGCGCCAGCAGCCAAGATGTTGGGCTAGCGGGGGCCAACTACGAGCAGTACTTC. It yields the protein CASSQDVGLAGANYEQYF.